This entry features one T cell receptor (beta chain) sequence. It lacks a known antigen. No much larger clone exists at a distance of one base, and base qualities are not known. The immunoSEQ Assay, a bias-controlled multiplex PCR, was used to amplify TCRbeta CDR3 regions from genomic DNA. The study's processing was this. Within the assay, amplification of reference gene primers was used to estimate how many nucleated cells each sample contained. To quantify the absolute abundance of each unique TCRbeta CDR3 rearrangement, sequence reads were collapsed and filtered. Productive Simpson clonality was computed per sample as the square root of Simpson's diversity index over productive rearrangements. TCRdb took this table from immuneACCESS and kept in-frame rearrangements with V and J called. Such tables lack part of the clones; where checked against another copy, unresolved V genes explain under half of the gap, and the rest is unexplained. V, J and clone size were drawn from that table, and D and trimming were deduced from the DNA. Within this sample are 240,000 or so clones, with 70% to 90% of them counted one time only. The ten largest clones represent roughly 0.8% of the sample.

Whole blood was collected in K2EDTA tubes by collaborating institutions according to the institutions' own protocols. For TCRbeta analysis, collaborators shipped samples in one of three forms: frozen whole blood, isolated PBMCs, or DNA extracted from either of those sample types. For CDR1 and CDR2, the germline V gene (reference sequence) lists MNHEY and SMNVEV. V is trimmed back by 10 bases and J by 5 bases, and the junction contains 10 bases that no gene match accounts for. The CDR3 sequence holds 13 residues, the cysteine and phenylalanine included. The CDR3 DNA has 39 bases and is translated from base 1. The data are from a study of blood T cell repertoires in COVID-19 (dated by TCRdb to about 2020). Some background on the complete study: The collaborator samples originated in the United States, Italy and Spain and spanned the acute and convalescent phases of COVID-19. The material from the prospective study consisted of cDNA or gDNA derived from T cells, B-cell-depleted T cells, or PBMCs. The dataset comprised deeply sampled blood TCRbeta repertoires from subjects exposed to, actively infected with, or recovered from COVID-19. The repertoires were released in a freely available public database meant as a resource for research on the immune response to SARS-CoV-2. The samples were drawn from two sources: the first 160 participants of the ongoing ImmuneRACE study, and about 1,300 subjects contributed by 6 global collaborators. The sample metadata nearly always contained a de-identified subject ID, COVID-19 status, age in years and sex. Where HLA class I and class II types were available, the types were taken from metadata supplied by the sample provider, not from assay-based typing.

Points the paper makes about the study in general: The quantity of clinical and demographic metadata differed by source and by participant and was supplied without curation.

The source material was peripheral blood. The sequence was collected from a woman younger than 45 with acute or convalescent COVID-19. The chain employs TRBV27 and TRBJ2-7; 8 junctional bases match TRBD1. Read as DNA, the sequence is TGTGCCACCAAAAGCAGGGGGCGCAACGAGCAGTACTTC. Its coded protein is CATKSRGRNEQYF.